This note documents a single TCR beta chain sequence. The data are from a study of blood T cell repertoires in COVID-19. In the study's own analysis: For nucleated cells, counts were estimated from reference gene primer amplification. The data were produced by immunoSEQ multiplex PCR, yet TCRdb's version contains in-frame clones alone and is incomplete. The V and J calls and clone size were taken over from that table, and D and trimming were inferred from the DNA. This table holds roughly 100,000 clones, roughly nine tenths found once. Germline lookup yields CDR1 LGHDT and CDR2 YNNKEL (reference sequence). V was pared by 7 bases and J by 1 base, with 11 bases between. The CDR3 is 14 residues long.

This TCR was sampled from a woman in her 50s with COVID-19, enrolled during active disease. V usage is TRBV3-1 (or the pseudogene TRBV3-2) and J usage is TRBJ1-3, with D perhaps matching TRBD1 (6 bases). Sequenced material: peripheral blood. The CDR3: CASITGLSGNTIYF. The CDR3 nucleotides read TGTGCCAGCATTACAGGGTTGTCTGGAAACACCATATATTTT.